This note documents a single TCR beta chain sequence. Antigen: not known. This CDR3 region has 12 residues. Germline-derived CDR1 and CDR2 are LGHNA and YSLEER. Trimming cost V 5 bases and J 6 bases; bases outside gene matches: 4. cDNA libraries of TCR beta carried unique molecular identifiers. TCRdb redid the calling of the PCR reads with MiXCR, one entry per CDR3 protein. This table has 350,000 to 500,000 distinct CDR3 sequences, approximately 37% appearing once. This sample stems from a study of post-analysis software for immune sequencing data. The study, taken as a whole, reports: Comparison with controls showed significantly lower normalized Chao1 diversity in multiple sclerosis patients. Four or five TRBV segments, including TRBV5-6, TRBV5-1 and TRBV20-1, were more frequent in patients than controls.

This chain links TRBV4-3 with TRBJ2-7; 7 bases line up with TRBD1. This sequence originates from a girl aged 2-9 years with multiple sclerosis. Sequenced material: blood. The CDR3 DNA follows: TGCGCCAGCAGCTCCCGACAGGGCGAGCAGTACTTC. Residues: CASSSRQGEQYF.